These T cell receptor beta chains were read from a single sample in a study of tumor-infiltrating lymphocytes in primary liver carcinoma. TCRdb re-called the multiplex PCR reads with MiXCR, one entry per CDR3 protein. This sample carries tens of thousands of distinct CDR3 sequences, around 80% of them seen once, and the ten largest clones take over 30%. The sequenced material came from tumor-adjacent normal liver tissue. The receptors were gathered from a woman aged 25 to 39 with primary liver carcinoma and hepatitis B virus infection. CDR3s leave out the opening cysteine and the closing phenylalanine or tryptophan. Expanded clones are given a class, and other clones once, few, many or no size at all.

V gene	clone size	J gene	CDR3 protein
TRBV6-2/TRBV6-3	once	TRBJ1-1	ANSPGENTEAF
TRBV28	NA	TRBJ2-2	ASSPWDRGLAGERF
TRBV28	many	TRBJ1-1	ASSLAWTGATEAF
TRBV11-2	NA	TRBJ2-1	VSSPISYNEQF
TRBV10-3	NA	TRBJ2-5	AISEANQEAQY
TRBV5-5	NA	TRBJ2-3	ASSLGTNAQY
TRBV30	many	TRBJ2-4	AWRGTVLAKNIQY
TRBV6-2/TRBV6-3	NA	TRBJ2-3	ASSYKVRGRRGDTQY
TRBV6-2/TRBV6-3	NA	TRBJ2-7	ASSYSRVAGQYEQY
TRBV7-8	NA	TRBJ2-1	ARSTPRGGGYNEQF
TRBV12-3/TRBV12-4	NA	TRBJ2-7	ASTFEGAISEQY
TRBV10-3	NA	TRBJ1-3	AIESSGNGNTIY
TRBV7-2	NA	TRBJ2-5	ASNLGLTSGRWETQY
TRBV2	NA	TRBJ2-7	ASSGGGRGPYEQY
TRBV11-3	NA	TRBJ2-3	DSSLDFGAGAGGTDTQY
TRBV10-3	many	TRBJ2-3	AISEPGTGADTQY
TRBV6-5	many	TRBJ1-1	ASSYSGGLGTEAF
TRBV12-3/TRBV12-4	many	TRBJ2-4	ASSIPGRGLAKNIQY
TRBV29-1	NA	TRBJ2-3	SAVVDGTDTQY
TRBV11-2	NA	TRBJ1-1	ASSCKPGIEGAF
TRBV11-1	once	TRBJ2-2	ASSRVVAGVLGELF
TRBV5-6	once	TRBJ2-1	ASSFGGQGAYGQF
TRBV4-3	once	TRBJ2-1	ASSQDAGNSYNGQF
TRBV11-2	NA	TRBJ2-4	VSSPASVRY
TRBV19	NA	TRBJ1-2	ASRGQGTYGYT
TRBV4-3	once	TRBJ2-7	ASNHTALSDEQY
TRBV6-1	NA	TRBJ2-1	ASTLLGGAYNEQF
TRBV6-6	NA	TRBJ2-1	ASSYTSGRFCHEQF
TRBV11-1	NA	TRBJ1-1	ASSFRLNTEVF
TRBV24-1	many	TRBJ2-2	ATSDSGQGASGELF
TRBV5-4	NA	TRBJ2-1	ASSLALASPLYNGQF
TRBV11-2	NA	TRBJ1-1	ASRSRTEAF
TRBV7-8	NA	TRBJ2-7	ASSAFRGLALYEQY
TRBV6-5	NA	TRBJ2-7	ASSYSSGSGRVDEQY
TRBV28	many	TRBJ2-7	ASSFQYEQY
TRBV28	NA	TRBJ2-6	ASNLKWGAGANVLI
TRBV4-1	NA	TRBJ2-3	ASISAPGEGRVKADTQY
TRBV6-5	NA	TRBJ2-1	ASGCATSYEQF
TRBV4-3	once	TRBJ2-7	ASSQDAGAYGQY
TRBV5-4	many	TRBJ1-6	ASSTYDRGITYNSPLH
TRBV11-2	NA	TRBJ2-3	ASSHWGSWSLTDTQY
TRBV14	NA	TRBJ2-1	ASGRDLHDEQF
TRBV11-2	NA	TRBJ2-2	ARSLAGFANTGELF
TRBV6-1	NA	TRBJ1-1	VSSERGQEAF
TRBV28	NA	TRBJ1-2	ASSKTGFWSSGYT
TRBV13	medium-sized	TRBJ1-1	ASRTGGANTEAF
TRBV15	NA	TRBJ1-5	ATSTRDCNQPQH
TRBV11-2	NA	TRBJ2-3	ASGSGLGLGDTHY
TRBV11-2	NA	TRBJ2-1	ASNTSLAGGYSEPF
TRBV10-3	NA	TRBJ2-1	TTRKGQAGEQF
TRBV19	NA	TRBJ2-3	VSTMGWGYGDTQY
TRBV11-1	NA	TRBJ2-7	ASSVGYLSEQC
TRBV6-5	NA	TRBJ2-1	ASSMTSASYNEQF
TRBV7-6	few	TRBJ2-3	AGSPDWGNTQY
TRBV7-3	NA	TRBJ2-3	ASSTGLPHTQY
TRBV6-5	NA	TRBJ1-1	ASNKQGPTEAF
TRBV12-3/TRBV12-4	NA	TRBJ2-3	ASSFKETDMQY
TRBV28	many	TRBJ1-2	ASSQPPNYGYT
TRBV11-3	NA	TRBJ2-3	ASSLGFGTGAAGTGTQY
TRBV29-1	NA	TRBJ1-2	SVVRIVNLAGYT